The clone carrying this TCR beta chain occurred many times. Its antigen remains unidentified. V gave up 8 bases and J gave up 5 bases; unmatched junction bases: 11. CDR1 and CDR2 from the germline V gene are MNHEY and SVGEGT. This CDR3 contains 14 residues. This record belongs to a study of identical twins. Study conclusions and caveats: Out-of-frame beta chain sequences displayed weaker excess sharing between twins.

In TCRdb, the 5' RACE reads were re-called with MiXCR into one record per CDR3 protein. The table records 420,000 or so distinct CDR3 sequences, around 20% of them present only once. The chain combines TRBV6-2 or TRBV6-3 with TRBJ2-5; TRBD2 matches at 7 bases. The clonotype originates from a man aged 45-60 years in good health. Sample: naive T cells sorted from blood. The CDR3 region is CASGRRENFETQYF. DNA of the CDR3: TGTGCCAGCGGTCGGCGGGAGAATTTCGAGACCCAGTACTTC.